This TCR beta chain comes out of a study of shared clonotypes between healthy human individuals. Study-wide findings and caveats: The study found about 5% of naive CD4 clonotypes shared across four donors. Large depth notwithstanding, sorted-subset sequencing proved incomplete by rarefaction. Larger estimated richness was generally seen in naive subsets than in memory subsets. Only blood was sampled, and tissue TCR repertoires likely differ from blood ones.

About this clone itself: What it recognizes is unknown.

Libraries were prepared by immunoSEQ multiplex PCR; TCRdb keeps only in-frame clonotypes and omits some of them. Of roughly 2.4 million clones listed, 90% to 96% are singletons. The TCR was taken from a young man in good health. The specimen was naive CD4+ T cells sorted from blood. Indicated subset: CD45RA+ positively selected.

The CDR3, as DNA: TGTGCCAGCAGCCGTGACAGGGTCTTTGGAAACGGGGAGCTGTTTTTT. Protein product: CASSRDRVFGNGELFF. The V call is TRBV28, the J call TRBJ2-2; 7 bases align to TRBD1. Germline V gene lookup returns CDR1 MDHEN and CDR2 SYDVKM. The CDR3 covers 16 residues. The J segment lost 7 bases and the V segment lost 6 bases, leaving 14 bases of the junction unmatched.